The 22 T cell receptor beta chains presented below share a single source sample, sequenced in a study of vaccination and CD4 T cells after COVID-19. Oncomine TCR Beta short-read sequencing was applied to DNA from cultured CD4+ T cells. TCRdb recomputed calls from the PCR reads with MiXCR, one row per CDR3 protein. The table lists several thousand distinct CDR3 sequences, about a fifth of them singletons. Treatment described: approximately nine-day PBMC culture with coronavirus spike peptide pools or control peptides (ViraFEST assay). No antigen is known for these receptors. Material: CD4+ T cells from blood, cultured in vitro, obtained after SARS-CoV-2 vaccination. Receptors were obtained from a human donor who had recovered from COVID-19.

This clonotype is medium-sized (0.01 to 0.1%) within its sample. The chain is built from TRBV7-2 and TRBJ2-3, with TRBD2 matching 10 bases. This CDR3 is 18 amino acids long. Germline CDR1 is SGHTA and CDR2 is FQGNSA. With 4 bases clipped from V and 1 base from J, the junction kept 11 bases outside the gene matches. The CDR3 DNA is TGTGCCAGCAGCTCCAGTAGCGGGGGGCCCTACCGCACAGATACGCAGTATTTT. The encoded protein is CASSSSSGGPYRTDTQYF.

The table lists this clonotype with a few counts. The chain carries TRBV5-4 and TRBJ1-5; tentatively, D is TRBD1 (6 bases). CDR3 size: 15 residues. CDR1 is SGHNT and CDR2 is YYREEE in the germline V gene (reference sequence). Trimming shortened V by 4 bases and J by 0 bases, and 11 bases separated the two germline ends. CDR3 sequence reads: CASSLGTNSNQPQHF. DNA for the CDR3: TGTGCCAGCAGCCTAGGGACAAATAGCAATCAGCCCCAGCATTTT.

This clonotype is categorized as medium-sized. The V gene is TRBV24-1, the J gene TRBJ2-5; TRBD1 matches at 9 bases. The CDR3 covers 15 residues. The germline CDR1 and CDR2 sequences are KGHDR and SFDVKD. J was trimmed by 3 bases and V by 2 bases; bases with no gene match: 3. CDR3 in amino acids: CATSDSRTGEETQYF. The CDR3 DNA sequence: TGTGCCACCAGTGATTCTAGGACAGGGGAAGAGACCCAGTACTTC.

About this clonotype: A much more abundant neighbour one base away suggests this may be a read error. V is TRBV6-1 and J is TRBJ2-7; 10 nucleotides align to TRBD1. CDR3 length equals 15 residues. Germline V gene data show CDR1 as MNHNS and CDR2 as SASEGT. V shed 4 bases and J 4 bases; nucleotides not matched to a gene: 7. DNA of the CDR3: TGTGCCAGCAGTGTACCGGGACAGGGGTATTACGAGCAGTACTTC. Translation: CASSVPGQGYYEQYF.

This clonotype was counted a few times. The chain carries TRBV6-5 and TRBJ1-1; perhaps TRBD1 as D (6 bases). CDR3 length equals 13 residues. Germline CDR1 reads MNHEY; CDR2 reads SVGAGI. V shed 2 bases and J shed 4 bases, with 8 bases lying between them. CDR3 residues: CASSYRGLTEAFF. The CDR3 DNA follows: TGTGCCAGCAGTTACCGGGGGCTCACTGAAGCTTTCTTT.

This clonotype was counted only a few times. The chain is built from TRBV27 and TRBJ1-1; D may be TRBD1 (6 bases). The CDR3 is 16 residues long. V was shortened by 6 bases and J by 1 base, with 18 bases between the two germline ends. Germline-derived CDR1 and CDR2 are MNHEY and SMNVEV (reference sequence). CDR3 loop: CASRIQGGKRNTEAFF. CDR3 sequence (DNA): TGTGCCAGCAGAATACAGGGAGGGAAAAGGAACACTGAAGCTTTCTTT.

A single count supports this clonotype. The chain carries TRBV6-5 and TRBJ1-1; D unresolved. This CDR3 comprises 15 residues. The V gene lost 2 bases and the J gene lost 5 bases, with 15 bases spanning the gap. The germline CDR1 and CDR2 sequences are MNHEY and SVGAGI. CDR3 in DNA: TGTGCCAGCAGTTACCCCGGCATACGGAAGACTGAAGCTTTCTTT. This codes for CASSYPGIRKTEAFF.

This clonotype is termed medium-sized (0.01 to 0.1%). V gene TRBV28 combines with J gene TRBJ2-1; unclear D gene. Germline CDR1 and CDR2: MDHEN and SYDVKM. V was trimmed by 9 bases and J by 6 bases, leaving 18 bases between them. This CDR3 contains 14 residues. CDR3 sequence reads: CARPGPSGPNEQFF. CDR3 nucleotide sequence: TGTGCCAGACCAGGCCCGTCGGGTCCCAATGAGCAGTTCTTC.

Points on this clonotype: A read error may explain this, as a much larger clone is one base away. Here the CDR3 DNA reads TGTGCCAGCCTTGCCCCTGGGGTCAGGAATTTACCCCTCCACTTT. Protein: CASLAPGVRNLPLHF. This chain joins TRBV6-1 and TRBJ1-6, with D unresolved. The germline gives CDR1 MNHNS, CDR2 SASEGT. CDR3 length equals 15 residues.

As to this clonotype: Compared with germline, one end of the junction differs, possibly owing to a read error. The chain couples TRBV20-1 to TRBJ1-3, with D unresolved. This CDR3 contains 14 residues. Germline V lookup: CDR1 DFQATT, CDR2 SNEGSKA (reference sequence). Here the CDR3 reads CSARGGISGNTIYF. The CDR3 bases are TGTAGTGCTCGCGGCGGGATCTCTGGAAACACCATATATTTT.

The J gene is TRBJ2-3, the V gene TRBV18; D call uncertain. V gave up 0 bases and J gave up 2 bases, with 6 bases separating them. Germline V gene data show CDR1 as KGHSH and CDR2 as LQKENI. The CDR3 is made up of 14 amino acids. The CDR3 sequence: CASSPPLYTDTQYF. CDR3 bases: TGTGCCAGCTCACCACCACTCTACACAGATACGCAGTATTTT.

V gene TRBV5-6 combines with J gene TRBJ1-2; the D is unclear. CDR3 length: 12 residues. The V and J ends lost 5 bases and 4 bases respectively, with 9 bases between them. CDR1 is SGHDT, CDR2 YYEEEE, per germline. The CDR3 bases are TGTGCCAGCAGTAGTAGTTCCTATGGCTACACCTTC. This codes for CASSSSSYGYTF.

This clonotype has ten or more counts. This sequence joins TRBV27 and TRBJ2-7; weak D call: TRBD1 (8 bases). CDR3 length: 17 residues. Germline CDR1 is MNHEY and CDR2 is SMNVEV (reference sequence). The V gene lost 7 bases and the J gene lost 2 bases, with 24 bases spanning the gap. The CDR3 nucleotides are TGTGCCAGCAAATCCGCCCGGGGGGACAGGTTTACCTACGAGCAGTACTTC. It translates to CASKSARGDRFTYEQYF.

Sample share makes this clonotype medium-sized. The chain is built from TRBV6-1 and TRBJ1-2, with D possibly TRBD1 on 6 matching bases. The germline V and J ends were trimmed by 3 bases and 4 bases, with 9 bases remaining between them. Germline-derived CDR1 and CDR2 are MNHNS and SASEGT. This CDR3 is 13 amino acids long. The CDR3 protein is CASSDGQSYGYTF. CDR3 coding DNA: TGTGCCAGCAGTGATGGACAGAGCTATGGCTACACCTTC.

The chain is built from TRBV5-1 and TRBJ1-2; no firm D call. V was shortened by 4 bases and J by 2 bases, with 9 bases between the two germline ends. The germline V gene has CDR1 SGHRS and CDR2 YFSETQ. This CDR3 spans 13 amino acids. The CDR3 loop is CASSAQVNYGYTF. CDR3 coding DNA: TGCGCCAGCAGCGCTCAGGTCAACTATGGCTACACCTTC.

Only a few counts were recorded for this clonotype. V is TRBV6-1 and J is TRBJ1-5, with D possibly TRBD1 on 5 matching bases. The germline V gene has CDR1 MNHNS and CDR2 SASEGT. The CDR3 spans 16 residues. The V gene lost 6 bases and the J gene lost 0 bases, with 15 bases spanning the gap. Here the CDR3 reads CASSRGHSDSNQPQHF. The CDR3 region has the DNA TGTGCCAGCAGCCGAGGACATTCCGATAGCAATCAGCCCCAGCATTTT.

With regard to this clonotype: Possible read error: a much larger clone is one base away. The final CDR3 position lacks the conserved phenylalanine or tryptophan, pointing to a likely read error. The CDR3 DNA sequence: TGTGCCTGTCATGGCATTTCTAACTATGGCTACACCCTC. This encodes CACHGISNYGYTL. The gene calls are TRBV7-9 and TRBJ1-2; D gene unclear. Germline V gene lookup returns CDR1 SEHNR and CDR2 FQNEAQ (reference sequence). Trimming left V 11 bases short and J 0 bases short, with 13 bases between. This CDR3 is 13 amino acids long.

The chain is built from TRBV12-3 or TRBV12-4 and TRBJ1-2; TRBD1 is a possible D gene (5 bases). This CDR3 is built from 14 residues. Trimming removed 7 bases from V and 3 bases from J, with 15 bases in between. CDR3 loop: CASTLGPRDYGYTF. The CDR3 DNA is TGTGCCAGCACTCTGGGGCCCAGAGACTATGGCTACACCTTC.

By sample share, this clonotype is large (0.1 to 1%). The chain is built from TRBV20-1 and TRBJ2-3, with TRBD1 identical over 9 bases. The CDR3 runs 15 residues. CDR1 and CDR2 (germline): DFQATT, SNEGSKA (reference sequence). The trim removed 0 bases at V and 6 bases at J, leaving 7 bases unmatched. CDR3 nucleotides: TGCAGTGCTAGAGATGGTAGGGACAGGGAGGATACGCAGTATTTT. Translated, it gives CSARDGRDREDTQYF.

Note on this clonotype: This could be a read error, since a much larger clone is one nucleotide away. The chain has TRBV7-2 and TRBJ2-7; 7 bases fit TRBD1. The germline V gene encodes CDR1 SGHTA and CDR2 FQGNSA. The CDR3 sequence is 14 residues long. The trim removed 5 bases at V and 6 bases at J, leaving 10 bases unmatched. CDR3: CASSSHGTACEQYF. CDR3 nucleotides: TGTGCCAGCAGCAGCCACGGGACAGCCTGCGAGCAGTACTTC.

By share, this clonotype counts as medium-sized. The V and J genes are TRBV6-1 and TRBJ2-7; D possibly matches TRBD1 or TRBD2 (6 bases each). The V gene's germline CDR1 is MNHNS and CDR2 SASEGT. V shed 2 bases and J shed 12 bases, with 8 bases lying between them. This CDR3 comprises 10 residues. The CDR3, as DNA: TGTGCCAGCAGTGAACGGGGGCGGTACTTC. This sequence encodes CASSERGRYF.

This clonotype was counted once. The chain carries TRBV19 and TRBJ1-3; D call uncertain. In germline, CDR1 is LNHDA, CDR2 SQIVND (reference sequence). This CDR3 is built from 12 residues. Trimming shortened V by 6 bases and J by 3 bases, and 6 bases separated the two germline ends. The CDR3 region is CASSTDGNTIYF. In DNA form, the CDR3 reads TGTGCCAGTAGCACGGATGGAAACACCATATATTTT.